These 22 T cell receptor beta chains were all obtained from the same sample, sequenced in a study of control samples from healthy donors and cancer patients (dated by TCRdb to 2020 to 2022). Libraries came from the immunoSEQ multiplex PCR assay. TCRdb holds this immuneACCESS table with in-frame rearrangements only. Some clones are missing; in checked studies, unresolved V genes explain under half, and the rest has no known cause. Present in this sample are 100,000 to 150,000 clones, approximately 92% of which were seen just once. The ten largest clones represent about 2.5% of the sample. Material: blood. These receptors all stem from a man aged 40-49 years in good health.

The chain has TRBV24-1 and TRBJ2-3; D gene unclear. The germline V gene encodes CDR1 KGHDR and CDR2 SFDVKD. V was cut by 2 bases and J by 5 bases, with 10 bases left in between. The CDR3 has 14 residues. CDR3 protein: CATSDSPPEDTQYF. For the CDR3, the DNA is TGTGCCACCAGTGATTCTCCGCCCGAAGATACGCAGTATTTT.

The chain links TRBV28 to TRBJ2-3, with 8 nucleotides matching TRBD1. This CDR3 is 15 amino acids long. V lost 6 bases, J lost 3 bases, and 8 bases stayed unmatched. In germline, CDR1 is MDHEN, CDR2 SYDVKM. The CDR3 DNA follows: TGTGCCAGCAGACCCAGGGGGCGCTCAACAGATACGCAGTATTTT. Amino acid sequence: CASRPRGRSTDTQYF. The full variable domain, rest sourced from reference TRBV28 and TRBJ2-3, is DVKVTQSSRYLVKRTGEKVFLECVQDMDHENMFWYRQDPGLGLRLIYFSYDVKMKEKGDIPEGYSVSREKKERFSLILESASTNQTSMYLCASRPRGRSTDTQYFGPGTRLTVL.

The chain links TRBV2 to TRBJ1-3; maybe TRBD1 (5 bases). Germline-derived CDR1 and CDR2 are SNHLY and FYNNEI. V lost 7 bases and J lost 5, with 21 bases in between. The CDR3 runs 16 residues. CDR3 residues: CASIGPGPLSRNTIYF. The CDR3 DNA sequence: TGTGCCAGCATCGGGCCAGGGCCTTTGAGCAGAAACACCATATATTTT.

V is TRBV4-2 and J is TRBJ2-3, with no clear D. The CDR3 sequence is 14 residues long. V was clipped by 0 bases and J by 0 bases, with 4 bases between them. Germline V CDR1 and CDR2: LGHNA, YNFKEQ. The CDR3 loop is CASSQDGSTDTQYF. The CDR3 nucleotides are TGTGCCAGCAGCCAAGATGGCAGCACAGATACGCAGTATTTT.

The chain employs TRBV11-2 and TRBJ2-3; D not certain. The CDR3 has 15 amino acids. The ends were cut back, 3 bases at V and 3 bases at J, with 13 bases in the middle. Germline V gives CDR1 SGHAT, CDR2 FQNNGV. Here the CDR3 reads CASSFELTVTDTQYF. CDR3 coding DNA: TGTGCCAGCAGCTTTGAGTTGACGGTAACAGATACGCAGTATTTT.

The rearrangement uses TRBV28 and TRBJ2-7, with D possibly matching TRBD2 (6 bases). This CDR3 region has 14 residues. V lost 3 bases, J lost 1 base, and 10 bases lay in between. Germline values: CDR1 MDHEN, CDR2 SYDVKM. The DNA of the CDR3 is TGTGCCAGCAGTTTCCTCGGAGGGTCCTACGAGCAGTACTTC. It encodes CASSFLGGSYEQYF.

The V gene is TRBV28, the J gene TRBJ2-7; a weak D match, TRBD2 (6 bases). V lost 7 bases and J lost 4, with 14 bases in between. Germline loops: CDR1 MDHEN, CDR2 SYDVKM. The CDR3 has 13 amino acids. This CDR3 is CASTPPGVYEQYF. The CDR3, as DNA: TGTGCCAGCACCCCGCCGGGGGTGTACGAGCAGTACTTC.

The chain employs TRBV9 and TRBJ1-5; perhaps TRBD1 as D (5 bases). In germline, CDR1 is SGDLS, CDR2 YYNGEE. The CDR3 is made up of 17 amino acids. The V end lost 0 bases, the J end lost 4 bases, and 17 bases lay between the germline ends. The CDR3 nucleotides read TGTGCCAGCAGCGTAGCTATCGGTAGGGGACCAAATCAGCCCCAGCATTTT. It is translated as CASSVAIGRGPNQPQHF.

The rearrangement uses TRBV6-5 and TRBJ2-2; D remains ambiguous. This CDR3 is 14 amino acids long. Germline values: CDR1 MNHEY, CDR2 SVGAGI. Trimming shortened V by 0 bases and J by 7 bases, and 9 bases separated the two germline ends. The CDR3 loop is CASSYSRAGGELFF. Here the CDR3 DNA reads TGTGCCAGCAGTTACTCACGCGCCGGCGGGGAGCTGTTTTTT.

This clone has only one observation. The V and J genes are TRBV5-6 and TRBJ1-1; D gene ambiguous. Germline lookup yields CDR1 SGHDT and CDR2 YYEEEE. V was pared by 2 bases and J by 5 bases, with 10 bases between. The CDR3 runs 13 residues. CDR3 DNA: TGTGCCAGCAGCTTTGGTCGTGGGACTGAAGCTTTCTTT. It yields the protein CASSFGRGTEAFF.

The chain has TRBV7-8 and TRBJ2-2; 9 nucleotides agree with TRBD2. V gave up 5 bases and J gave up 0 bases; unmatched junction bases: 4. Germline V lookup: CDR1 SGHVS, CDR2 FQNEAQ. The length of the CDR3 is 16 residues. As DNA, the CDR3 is TGTGCCAGCAGCCGAGCGGGGGGACCGAACACCGGGGAGCTGTTTTTT. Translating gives CASSRAGGPNTGELFF.

CDR3 protein: CASSLAGTGGGGELFF. CDR3 coding DNA: TGTGCCAGCAGCTTAGCGGGGACAGGGGGCGGTGGGGAGCTGTTTTTT. This rearrangement joins TRBV7-8 to TRBJ2-2; TRBD1 matches 12 bases. The CDR3 is 16 residues long. Trimming cost V 0 bases and J 8 bases; bases outside gene matches: 4. The germline gives CDR1 SGHVS, CDR2 FQNEAQ.

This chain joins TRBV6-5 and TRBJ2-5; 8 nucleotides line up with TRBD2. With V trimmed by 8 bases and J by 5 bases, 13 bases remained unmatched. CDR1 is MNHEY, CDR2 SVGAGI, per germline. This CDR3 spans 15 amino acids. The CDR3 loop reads CASFGLGGVEETQYF. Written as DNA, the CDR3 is TGTGCCAGCTTCGGTCTCGGGGGGGTCGAGGAGACCCAGTACTTC.

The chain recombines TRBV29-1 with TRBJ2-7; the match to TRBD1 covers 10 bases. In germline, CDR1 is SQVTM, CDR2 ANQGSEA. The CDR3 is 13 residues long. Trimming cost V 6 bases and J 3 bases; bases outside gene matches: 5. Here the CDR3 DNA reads TGCAGCGTAGCCCGGGACAGGGGCTACGAGCAGTACTTC. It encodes CSVARDRGYEQYF.

The CDR3 region has the DNA TGTGCCAGCGCTGAATCTAGCTCCTACAATGAGCAGTTCTTC. Its protein is CASAESSSYNEQFF. The J gene is TRBJ2-1, the V gene TRBV7-8; D is undetermined. The CDR3 runs 14 residues. Trimming removed 8 bases from V and 0 bases from J, with 11 bases in between. Germline V gene sequence: CDR1 SGHVS, CDR2 FQNEAQ. Filled out from reference TRBV7-8 and TRBJ2-1, the complete variable domain reads GAGVSQSPRYKVAKRGQDVALRCDPISGHVSLFWYQQALGQGPEFLTYFQNEAQLDKSGLPSDRFFAERPEGSVSTLKIQRTQQEDSAVYLCASAESSSYNEQFFGPGTRLTVL.

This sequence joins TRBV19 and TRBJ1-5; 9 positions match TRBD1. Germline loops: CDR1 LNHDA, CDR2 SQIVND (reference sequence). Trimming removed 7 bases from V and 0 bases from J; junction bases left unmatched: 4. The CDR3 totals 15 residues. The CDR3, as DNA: TGTGCCAGTATCCCACAGGGGGCTAGCAATCAGCCCCAGCATTTT. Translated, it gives CASIPQGASNQPQHF.

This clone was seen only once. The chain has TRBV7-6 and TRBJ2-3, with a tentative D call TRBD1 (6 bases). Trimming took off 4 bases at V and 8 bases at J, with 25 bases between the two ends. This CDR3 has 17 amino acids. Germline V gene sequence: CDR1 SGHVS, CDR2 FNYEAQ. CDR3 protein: CASSYRAAGAQEGTQYF. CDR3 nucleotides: TGTGCCAGCAGCTACCGAGCGGCAGGGGCACAAGAAGGTACGCAGTATTTT.

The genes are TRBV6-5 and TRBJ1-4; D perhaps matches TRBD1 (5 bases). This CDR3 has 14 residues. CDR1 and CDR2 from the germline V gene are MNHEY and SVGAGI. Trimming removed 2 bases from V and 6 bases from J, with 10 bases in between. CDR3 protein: CASSYLGGDEKLFF. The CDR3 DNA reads TGTGCCAGCAGTTACCTGGGGGGGGATGAAAAACTGTTTTTT.

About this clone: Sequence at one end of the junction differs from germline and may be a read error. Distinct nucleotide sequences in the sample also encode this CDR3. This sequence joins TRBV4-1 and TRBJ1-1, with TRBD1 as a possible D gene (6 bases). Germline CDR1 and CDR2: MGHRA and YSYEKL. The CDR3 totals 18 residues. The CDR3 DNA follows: TGCGCCAGCAGCCAAGATAACTCGGGGGCCAACCCGAACACTGAAGCCTTCTTT. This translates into CASSQDNSGANPNTEAFF.

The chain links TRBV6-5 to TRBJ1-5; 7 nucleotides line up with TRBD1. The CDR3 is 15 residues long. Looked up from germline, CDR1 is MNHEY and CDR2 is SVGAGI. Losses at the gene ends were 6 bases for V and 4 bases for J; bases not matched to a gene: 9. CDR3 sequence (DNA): TGTGCCAGCAGCGGCGACAGGGTGGAAAATCAGCCCCAGCATTTT. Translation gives CASSGDRVENQPQHF.

In DNA, the CDR3 is TGTGCCAGCAGAGACCGGGGCCTTCGGGGCGGGGAGCTGTTTTTT. This sequence encodes CASRDRGLRGGELFF. The gene calls are TRBV6-5 and TRBJ2-2; either TRBD1 or TRBD2 may supply D (5 bases each). Trimming left V 6 bases short and J 7 bases short, with 18 bases between. The germline CDR1 and CDR2 sequences are MNHEY and SVGAGI. This CDR3 contains 15 residues.

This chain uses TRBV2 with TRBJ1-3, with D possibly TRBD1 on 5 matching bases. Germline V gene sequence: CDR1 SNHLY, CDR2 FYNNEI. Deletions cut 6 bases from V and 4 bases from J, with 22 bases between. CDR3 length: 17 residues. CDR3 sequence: CASRNGRAGRLGNTIYF. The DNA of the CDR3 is TGTGCCAGCAGAAACGGTCGGGCAGGGAGGTTGGGAAACACCATATATTTT.